This entry features one T cell receptor beta chain sequence. Its antigen is unknown. Method: immunoSEQ multiplex PCR; TCRdb's copy keeps in-frame clones and lacks some. The sample carries 55,000 to 70,000 clones, roughly 86% recorded once. This sample was included in a study of OX40 agonist ivuxolimab in advanced cancers. At the level of the study: The patients' treatment was ivuxolimab, an agonistic anti-OX40 (CD134) antibody. Antecedent anti-PD-1, anti-PD-L1 or anti-CTLA-4 therapy was permissible, with approximately 44% having received some. Notes on the study in general: Among expanded peripheral T cells, antigen specificity went undetermined.

CDR3 length: 15 amino acids. CDR1 is SEHNR and CDR2 is FQNEAQ in the germline V gene (reference sequence). V lost 4 bases and J lost 4; bases outside the gene matches: 7. The source is an adult with an advanced solid tumor such as melanoma, head and neck, liver or kidney cancer. This sequence joins TRBV7-9 and TRBJ1-2; TRBD1 aligns across 9 bases. The source material was CD4+ or CD8+ T cells sorted from blood, sampled in a trial of the OX40 agonist ivuxolimab. The CDR3 reads CASSSWTGEAYGYTF. Here the CDR3 DNA reads TGTGCCAGCAGCTCCTGGACAGGGGAGGCCTATGGCTACACCTTC.